This TCR beta chain is from a study of OX40 agonist ivuxolimab in advanced cancers. About the research overall: Ivuxolimab, an agonistic anti-OX40 (CD134) antibody, was given to patients. Patients in dose escalation had liver, melanoma, kidney or head and neck cancers.

A word on this clone: The target antigen is unknown.

The CDR3 consists of 16 residues. Germline loops: CDR1 PRHDT, CDR2 FYEKMQ (reference sequence). V was trimmed by 5 bases and J by 1 base, leaving 14 bases between them. Method: immunoSEQ multiplex PCR; TCRdb's copy keeps in-frame clones and lacks some. Of 70,000 to 90,000 clones in the sample, roughly nine tenths were seen once. Study findings and constraints: Relative to CD4+ cells, CD8+ T cells on average had more expanded clones. Low levels of normalized T-cell clonal expansion also appeared in some nonresponders.

The clonotype was recovered from an adult with an advanced solid tumor such as melanoma, head and neck, liver or kidney cancer. The rearrangement uses TRBV13 and TRBJ2-2, with D perhaps TRBD1 (6 bases). This specimen was CD4+ or CD8+ T cells sorted from blood, taken in a trial of the OX40 agonist ivuxolimab. Written as DNA, the CDR3 is TGTGCCAGCAGCGTCTGGATGGGACAGAACACCGGGGAGCTGTTTTTT. Amino acid sequence: CASSVWMGQNTGELFF.